This record looks at one TCR beta chain sequence and its context. Its antigen is undetermined. This sample is drawn from a study of a mutant IDH1 vaccine in newly diagnosed glioma. Study in general: All eight of the vaccinations patients received fell in weeks 1, 3, 5, 7, 11, 15, 19 and 23. Former treatment meant radiotherapy, temozolomide, or both; the majority had gotten both. Among treated patients, roughly 60% were male and about 40% female, and mean age was 40.4 years. General study findings and limits: Seemingly, pseudoprogression had no relation to changes in the top peripheral T cell clonotypes.

Using immunoSEQ multiplex PCR, the repertoire was profiled, and TCRdb retains in-frame clones only, with some absent. The sample shows roughly 30,000 clones, 75% to 85% of them seen only once. Sample time point: week 11, during vaccination. Vaccinated patients received 300 ug of mutant IDH1 20-mer peptide per dose, with topical imiquimod. Germline V gene lookup returns CDR1 MNHEY and CDR2 SMNVEV (reference sequence). The trim removed 3 bases at V and 4 bases at J, leaving 8 bases unmatched. This CDR3 has 15 residues. The source is a man aged 30 to 39 with glioma. V usage is TRBV27 and J usage is TRBJ2-5; TRBD2 agrees at 7 bases. Sample: PBMCs, taken from a glioma patient whose treatment included an IDH1 peptide vaccine. The CDR3, as DNA: TGTGCCAGCAGTTTGAGAGCGGGGATGTTAGAGACCCAGTACTTC. Protein: CASSLRAGMLETQYF.